The 21 T cell receptor beta chains presented below share a single source sample, sequenced in a study of shared clonotypes between healthy human individuals. Assay used: immunoSEQ multiplex PCR; TCRdb lists only in-frame clones, some missing. The sample gives a few hundred thousand clones, 90% to 98% of which show up once; about 0.32% is in the top ten. The sequenced material came from memory CD8+ T cells sorted from blood. Subset indicated: CD45RO+ cells pooled with CCR7-negative TemRA cells. The receptor set was obtained from a man aged 25-40 years in good health.

V and J are TRBV28 and TRBJ2-1; D remains ambiguous. Trimming cost V 2 bases and J 12 bases, with 14 bases left between them. Germline values: CDR1 MDHEN, CDR2 SYDVKM. This CDR3 has 13 amino acids. Written as DNA, the CDR3 is TGTGCCAGCAGTTTAACCTATCTAACTGCGCAGTTCTTC. As protein: CASSLTYLTAQFF. The full variable domain, its missing parts supplied by reference TRBV28 and TRBJ2-1, is DVKVTQSSRYLVKRTGEKVFLECVQDMDHENMFWYRQDPGLGLRLIYFSYDVKMKEKGDIPEGYSVSREKKERFSLILESASTNQTSMYLCASSLTYLTAQFFGPGTRLTVL.

On this clone: Other DNA sequences in this sample translate to the same CDR3. The chain links TRBV2 to TRBJ2-1; the match to TRBD2 covers 11 bases. The CDR3 is 15 residues long. CDR1 is SNHLY and CDR2 is FYNNEI in the germline V gene. The junction had 13 bases not matched to a gene; V was cut back by 4 bases and J by 14 bases. CDR3 nucleotide sequence: TGTGCCAGCAGTGGTCCTAGCGGGAGGCCCCGGGATGAGTTCTTC. It encodes CASSGPSGRPRDEFF.

A single count supports this clone. Other DNA sequences in the sample encode the same CDR3. The chain employs TRBV19 and TRBJ2-7, with 7 nucleotides matching TRBD2. V shed 5 bases, J shed 0 bases, and the junction held 1 base outside the gene matches. CDR1 and CDR2 from the germline V gene are LNHDA and SQIVND (reference sequence). The CDR3 runs 13 residues. The CDR3 coding sequence is TGTGCCAGTAGTCCTAGCGGCTCCTACGAGCAGTACTTC. Amino acids: CASSPSGSYEQYF.

The V call is TRBV7-9, the J call TRBJ2-5; D ambiguous. With 3 bases removed from V and 6 bases from J, the gap between germline ends came to 5 bases. The CDR3 has 11 residues. Per germline, CDR1 SEHNR and CDR2 FQNEAQ (reference sequence). For the CDR3, the DNA is TGTGCCAGCAGCTTTGTCAAGACCCAGTACTTC. Residues: CASSFVKTQYF.

This chain links TRBV5-4 with TRBJ2-7, with no clear D. Germline loops: CDR1 SGHNT, CDR2 YYREEE (reference sequence). The CDR3 loop spans 13 amino acids. The ends were cut back, 0 bases at V and 5 bases at J, with 9 bases in the middle. CDR3 nucleotides: TGTGCCAGCAGCTTGGAAGCAGGAGACGAGCAGTACTTC. Translation gives CASSLEAGDEQYF.

The chain is built from TRBV5-8 and TRBJ2-7, with TRBD1 matching 10 bases. Trimming took 0 bases from V and 3 from J; bases not matched to a gene: 15. The CDR3 has 19 amino acids. The germline gives CDR1 SGHTS, CDR2 YDEGEE. CDR3 in amino acids: CASSLGDRGRGLGRYEQYF. CDR3 coding DNA: TGTGCCAGCAGCTTGGGGGACAGGGGTAGAGGTCTAGGCCGCTACGAGCAGTACTTC.

The rearrangement uses TRBV5-1 and TRBJ2-1; the D gene is possibly TRBD2 (5 bases). CDR3 length: 15 amino acids. CDR1 is SGHRS, CDR2 YFSETQ, per germline. The V gene lost 4 bases and the J gene lost 5 bases, with 16 bases spanning the gap. The CDR3 is CASSHDLARNNEQFF. The CDR3 region has the DNA TGCGCCAGCAGCCACGACTTAGCGCGTAACAATGAGCAGTTCTTC.

The chain carries TRBV5-1 and TRBJ2-7, with 7 nucleotides matching TRBD2. The CDR3 is 15 residues long. The germline CDR1 and CDR2 sequences are SGHRS and YFSETQ. J lost 2 bases, V lost 0 bases, and 5 bases had no gene match. CDR3 amino acids: CASSLAGLPTYEQYF. The DNA of the CDR3 is TGCGCCAGCAGCTTGGCGGGACTACCCACCTACGAGCAGTACTTC.

The CDR3: CASNPGGYEQYF. DNA for the CDR3: TGTGCCAGCAACCCAGGAGGGTACGAGCAGTACTTC. This chain joins TRBV28 and TRBJ2-7, with D possibly TRBD2 on 6 matching bases. Trimming left V 7 bases short and J 4 bases short, with 11 bases between. The CDR3 is 12 residues long. The germline V gene has CDR1 MDHEN and CDR2 SYDVKM.

The chain links TRBV7-2 to TRBJ2-1; 7 bases are a match to TRBD2. Germline CDR1 is SGHTA and CDR2 is FQGNSA. CDR3 size: 17 residues. V lost 3 bases, J lost 5 bases, and 13 bases stayed unmatched. The CDR3, as DNA: TGTGCCAGCAGCTTTCAGGCTTGGGGAGGGAGGGACAATGAGCAGTTCTTC. Translated: CASSFQAWGGRDNEQFF.

J is TRBJ2-6 and V is TRBV5-6; D is possibly TRBD1 (6 bases). V lost 4 bases and J lost 2, with 10 bases in between. Germline CDR1 and CDR2: SGHDT and YYEEEE. CDR3 length: 15 amino acids. The CDR3 protein is CASSKGGAGANVLTF. The CDR3 coding sequence is TGTGCCAGCAGCAAAGGGGGAGCTGGGGCCAACGTCCTGACTTTC. Looking up the rest from reference TRBV5-6 and TRBJ2-6 gives the full variable domain: DAGVTQSPTHLIKTRGQQVTLRCSPKSGHDTVSWYQQALGQGPQFIFQYYEEEERQRGNFPDRFSGHQFPNYSSELNVNALLLGDSALYLCASSKGGAGANVLTFGAGSRLTVL.

This clone was found once. The rearrangement uses TRBV2 and TRBJ2-6; D uncertain. CDR1 and CDR2 from the germline V gene are SNHLY and FYNNEI. V lost 0 bases and J lost 5, with 8 bases in between. The CDR3 sequence is 15 residues long. This CDR3 is CASSEAATWANVLTF. The CDR3 coding sequence is TGTGCCAGCAGTGAAGCCGCCACTTGGGCCAACGTCCTGACTTTC.

The rearrangement joins TRBV13 to TRBJ2-1, with D possibly TRBD2 on 5 matching bases. This CDR3 spans 17 amino acids. V was cut by 5 bases and J by 0 bases, with 17 bases left in between. Germline V gene data show CDR1 as PRHDT and CDR2 as FYEKMQ (reference sequence). In DNA, the CDR3 is TGTGCCAGCAGCGCGCCGGGATCGTGGAGCTCCTACAATGAGCAGTTCTTC. It translates to CASSAPGSWSSYNEQFF.

This clone was seen once. The genes are TRBV19 and TRBJ1-2; 8 bases align to TRBD1. The CDR3 is made up of 14 amino acids. Per germline, CDR1 LNHDA and CDR2 SQIVND (reference sequence). Trimming cost V 1 base and J 2 bases; bases outside gene matches: 0. The CDR3 region is CASSIGQGNYGYTF. The CDR3 DNA reads TGTGCCAGTAGTATAGGACAGGGGAACTATGGCTACACCTTC.

The chain joins TRBV18 to TRBJ1-3; D is ambiguous. The CDR3 sequence is 15 residues long. CDR1 and CDR2 from the germline V gene are KGHSH and LQKENI. Trimming stripped 3 bases from V and 2 bases from J, with 11 bases between. DNA of the CDR3: TGTGCCAGCTCACCGGACCGTAGAACTGGAAACACCATATATTTT. Its translation: CASSPDRRTGNTIYF. The whole variable domain, filled in from reference TRBV18 and TRBJ1-3, reads NAGVMQNPRHLVRRRGQEARLRCSPMKGHSHVYWYRQLPEEGLKFMVYLQKENIIDESGMPKERFSAEFPKEGPSILRIQQVVRGDSAAYFCASSPDRRTGNTIYFGEGSWLTVV.

The chain employs TRBV30 and TRBJ1-3; D remains ambiguous. Trimming took off 2 bases at V and 0 bases at J, with 8 bases between the two ends. Germline CDR1 GTSNPN, CDR2 SVGIG (reference sequence). The CDR3 covers 14 residues. In DNA form, the CDR3 reads TGTGCCTGGAGTTTTTACAGCTCTGGAAACACCATATATTTT. It is translated as CAWSFYSSGNTIYF.

This chain links TRBV15 with TRBJ2-5, with a tentative D call TRBD1 (7 bases). V was clipped by 4 bases and J by 5 bases, with 17 bases between them. The CDR3 contains 15 residues. Germline CDR1 and CDR2: LNHNV and YYDKDF (reference sequence). CDR3 in DNA: TGTGCCACCAGCACACCCTCGACAGGGAGGGAGACCCAGTACTTC. Translation gives CATSTPSTGRETQYF.

V usage is TRBV6-6 and J usage is TRBJ2-7; D is unresolved. Trimming removed 6 bases at V and 9 bases at J, with 12 bases between. Germline V lookup: CDR1 MNHNY, CDR2 SVGAGI (reference sequence). The CDR3 consists of 11 residues. CDR3 residues: CASSPSLVQYF. CDR3 in DNA: TGTGCCAGCAGCCCCAGCCTAGTGCAGTACTTC.

The genes are TRBV2 and TRBJ2-7, with D tentatively TRBD1 or TRBD2 (6 bases each). Germline CDR1 SNHLY, CDR2 FYNNEI. Deletions cut 4 bases from V and 5 bases from J, with 15 bases between. The CDR3 is 14 amino acids. The CDR3 DNA follows: TGTGCCAGCAGTGTTGAGGTGGGGGGCCACGAGCAGTACTTC. Residues: CASSVEVGGHEQYF. Drawing the rest from reference TRBV2 and TRBJ2-7, the complete variable domain is EPEVTQTPSHQVTQMGQEVILRCVPISNHLYFYWYRQILGQKVEFLVSFYNNEISEKSEIFDDQFSVERPDGSNFTLKIRSTKLEDSAMYFCASSVEVGGHEQYFGPGTRLTVT.

The chain has TRBV9 and TRBJ1-3; D gene ambiguous. Trimming cost V 10 bases and J 4 bases, with 12 bases left between them. From germline, CDR1 is SGDLS and CDR2 YYNGEE. The CDR3 extends over 12 amino acids. The CDR3 DNA follows: TGTGCCTCTCTGGGGTCCGGAAACACCATATATTTT. It specifies CASLGSGNTIYF.

This chain uses TRBV5-1 with TRBJ1-5, with D hard to call. V was trimmed by 1 base and J by 0 bases, leaving 8 bases between them. Germline V lookup: CDR1 SGHRS, CDR2 YFSETQ. The CDR3 loop spans 15 amino acids. CDR3 sequence (DNA): TGCGCCAGCAGCTTGAGTGGCGGTAGCAATCAGCCCCAGCATTTT. Amino acids: CASSLSGGSNQPQHF.